The clone carrying this T cell receptor (beta chain) was counted ten times or more. Its antigen is not known. In building TCR beta libraries, iRepertoire HTBI primers were used together with Arm-PCR of CDR3 regions. TCRdb reprocessed the multiplex PCR reads via MiXCR and lists one record per CDR3 protein. The table records more than 400,000 distinct CDR3 sequences, about a sixth of them present only once. V dropped 5 bases and J dropped 3; count of bases not matched to a gene: 10. Per germline, CDR1 SGHVS and CDR2 FQNEAQ. The CDR3 extends over 17 amino acids. The time point here: newly diagnosed GD, antithyroid drugs for less than 3 months. Making the TCR library involved RNA that had been extracted from PBMCs. The record originates from a study of regulatory T cells in long-lasting Graves disease. Study-level results: Newly diagnosed disease favored TRBV20-1 and TRBJ2-1 over persistent disease.

This sample was shared with a second study, whose subject was T cells in Graves' hyperthyroidism and ophthalmopathy.

This material consisted of peripheral blood mononuclear cells (PBMCs), taken at new diagnosis, from a patient treated with antithyroid drugs. The TCR comes from a woman under 40 with Graves disease. The rearrangement joins TRBV7-8 to TRBJ2-3, with 11 bases that match TRBD1. The CDR3 DNA is TGTGCCAGCAGCGGACAGGGGGCGGTGAAGTGGACAGATACGCAGTATTTT. Its protein product is CASSGQGAVKWTDTQYF.